The rows below give T cell receptor beta chains drawn from one sample of a study of sequential checkpoint blockade in melanoma. TCRdb keeps only in-frame clones here, not all; method: immunoSEQ multiplex PCR. The sample has 30,000 to 45,000 clones, roughly 90% seen once. Source: CD8+ T cells sorted from blood (inferred from file names), taken from a patient given nivolumab and ipilimumab in sequence. These receptors were obtained from a human donor with melanoma. The CDR3 runs from the conserved cysteine through the conserved F or W. Fields, in order: V gene, D gene, J gene, clone size, CDR3 length, CDR3 DNA, CDR3 protein. A D gene is named only where the DNA matches it firmly. Size values are once, few and many counts, or a class for expanded clones, and some rows have none.

v_gene: TRBV7-9
d_gene: TRBD1
j_gene: TRBJ2-5
abundance: NA
len: 14
CDR3nt: TGTGCCAGCAGCTCGGACAGGGGTATGGAGACCCAGTACTTC
CDR3aa: CASSSDRGMETQYF

v_gene: TRBV5-1
d_gene: NA
j_gene: TRBJ2-4
abundance: once
len: 17
CDR3nt: TGCGCCAGCAGTTCCGGGCTTGACACCGAGGGCCAAAACATTCAGTACTTC
CDR3aa: CASSSGLDTEGQNIQYF

v_gene: TRBV7-8
d_gene: TRBD2
j_gene: TRBJ2-3
abundance: NA
len: 18
CDR3nt: TGTGCCAGCAGCTTAGCATCAGGCCTAGCGGTTATCACAGATACGCAGTATTTT
CDR3aa: CASSLASGLAVITDTQYF

v_gene: TRBV15
d_gene: NA
j_gene: TRBJ2-1
abundance: NA
len: 17
CDR3nt: TGTGCCACCAGCAGAAGGAGCGAACTCCTTCCCTACAATGAGCAGTTCTTC
CDR3aa: CATSRRSELLPYNEQFF

v_gene: TRBV7-9
d_gene: TRBD1
j_gene: TRBJ2-5
abundance: NA
len: 16
CDR3nt: TGTGCCAGCAGCCCAGGACAGGGGACGAAGGAGGAGACCCAGTACTTC
CDR3aa: CASSPGQGTKEETQYF

v_gene: TRBV10-2
d_gene: TRBD2
j_gene: TRBJ2-1
abundance: NA
len: 15
CDR3nt: TGCGCCAGCAATGGGGCTAGCGGGGGGTACAATGAGCAGTTCTTC
CDR3aa: CASNGASGGYNEQFF

v_gene: TRBV27
d_gene: NA
j_gene: TRBJ1-2
abundance: NA
len: 17
CDR3nt: TGTGCCAGCAGTTCTACGGCAGGGAGGTGGGCTAACTATGGCTACACCTTC
CDR3aa: CASSSTAGRWANYGYTF

v_gene: TRBV5-1
d_gene: NA
j_gene: TRBJ2-1
abundance: NA
len: 12
CDR3nt: TGCGCCAGCAGCTTTGCGGGAAATGAGCAGTTCTTC
CDR3aa: CASSFAGNEQFF

v_gene: TRBV19
d_gene: TRBD2
j_gene: TRBJ2-1
abundance: NA
len: 15
CDR3nt: TGTGCCAGTAGTATTGGCGGGAGGGCCTACAATGAGCAGTTCTTC
CDR3aa: CASSIGGRAYNEQFF

v_gene: TRBV7-9
d_gene: TRBD1
j_gene: TRBJ2-1
abundance: NA
len: 16
CDR3nt: TGTGCCAGCAGCGGCTCTCGGGACAGCTTTAGGAATGAGCAGTTCTTC
CDR3aa: CASSGSRDSFRNEQFF

v_gene: TRBV4-3
d_gene: NA
j_gene: TRBJ2-3
abundance: NA
len: 15
CDR3nt: TGCGCCAGCAGCCAAGGACTTCCGAGCACAGATACGCAGTATTTT
CDR3aa: CASSQGLPSTDTQYF

v_gene: TRBV28
d_gene: TRBD1
j_gene: TRBJ2-5
abundance: NA
len: 13
CDR3nt: TGTGCCAGCAGGACAGGGTTTGTGGAGACCCAGTACTTC
CDR3aa: CASRTGFVETQYF

v_gene: TRBV27
d_gene: TRBD2
j_gene: TRBJ2-2
abundance: NA
len: 16
CDR3nt: TGTGCCAGCAGTTTAGCAGCGGGAGGCTACACCGGGGAGCTGTTTTTT
CDR3aa: CASSLAAGGYTGELFF

v_gene: TRBV28
d_gene: NA
j_gene: TRBJ1-1
abundance: NA
len: 14
CDR3nt: TGTGCCAGCAGTTTCAGGGGCGCGAGCACTGAAGCTTTCTTT
CDR3aa: CASSFRGASTEAFF

v_gene: TRBV4-1
d_gene: TRBD2
j_gene: TRBJ2-1
abundance: NA
len: 13
CDR3nt: TGCGCCAGCAGCCCAGCGGGACGCGATGAGCAGTTCTTC
CDR3aa: CASSPAGRDEQFF

v_gene: TRBV27
d_gene: NA
j_gene: TRBJ2-7
abundance: NA
len: 14
CDR3nt: TGTGCCAGCAGTTTTAGCTATGGCCGATACGAGCAGTACTTC
CDR3aa: CASSFSYGRYEQYF

v_gene: TRBV9
d_gene: TRBD1
j_gene: TRBJ2-7
abundance: NA
len: 13
CDR3nt: TGTGCCAGCAGCGAAGGGGGCGACTACGAGCAGTACTTC
CDR3aa: CASSEGGDYEQYF

v_gene: TRBV6-1
d_gene: NA
j_gene: TRBJ2-7
abundance: NA
len: 14
CDR3nt: TGTGCCAGCAGTGAAGGGGACTCATTCGGCGAGCAGTACTTC
CDR3aa: CASSEGDSFGEQYF

v_gene: TRBV12-1
d_gene: NA
j_gene: TRBJ1-1
abundance: few
len: 14
CDR3nt: TGTGCCAGCAGCTCCGACAGGCCGGACACTGAAGCTTTCTTT
CDR3aa: CASSSDRPDTEAFF

v_gene: TRBV7-9
d_gene: NA
j_gene: TRBJ1-2
abundance: NA
len: 15
CDR3nt: TGTGCCAGCAGCTTAGCGCCAGGACTTAACTATGGCTACACCTTC
CDR3aa: CASSLAPGLNYGYTF

v_gene: TRBV5-8
d_gene: NA
j_gene: TRBJ1-1
abundance: NA
len: 14
CDR3nt: TGTGCCAGCAGCCTCGATGGGGGCTGGACTGAAGCTTTCTTT
CDR3aa: CASSLDGGWTEAFF

v_gene: TRBV10-3
d_gene: TRBD2
j_gene: TRBJ2-5
abundance: once
len: 15
CDR3nt: TGTGCCATCAGTGAGCTAGCGGGAGTTGAGGAGACCCAGTACTTC
CDR3aa: CAISELAGVEETQYF

v_gene: TRBV6-5
d_gene: TRBD2
j_gene: TRBJ2-1
abundance: NA
len: 14
CDR3nt: TGTGCCAGCAGTTTGGTAGCGGGAGGGGTTGAGCAGTTCTTC
CDR3aa: CASSLVAGGVEQFF

v_gene: TRBV29-1
d_gene: NA
j_gene: TRBJ2-7
abundance: NA
len: 12
CDR3nt: TGCAGCGTTGAACTTACAAGTTACGAGCAGTACTTC
CDR3aa: CSVELTSYEQYF

v_gene: TRBV27
d_gene: NA
j_gene: TRBJ1-5
abundance: few
len: 15
CDR3nt: TGTGCCAGCTCCCCAGAAAGGAGCAATCAGCAGCCCCAGCATTTT
CDR3aa: CASSPERSNQQPQHF

v_gene: TRBV7-9
d_gene: TRBD1
j_gene: TRBJ1-5
abundance: NA
len: 14
CDR3nt: TGTGCCAGCAGCCTGCCGGGACAGGGGCGGCCCCAGCATTTT
CDR3aa: CASSLPGQGRPQHF

v_gene: TRBV7-9
d_gene: TRBD1
j_gene: TRBJ1-1
abundance: NA
len: 15
CDR3nt: TGTGCCAGCAGCTTAGAGGAGGGGGCGGCTTGGGCAGCTTTCTTT
CDR3aa: CASSLEEGAAWAAFF

v_gene: TRBV7-3
d_gene: NA
j_gene: TRBJ2-2
abundance: once
len: 13
CDR3nt: TGTGCCAGCAGCTTACTAGACACCGGGGAGCTGTTTTTT
CDR3aa: CASSLLDTGELFF

v_gene: TRBV7-6
d_gene: NA
j_gene: TRBJ2-3
abundance: NA
len: 12
CDR3nt: TGTGCCAGCAGCTTAGACTTAGTCACGCAGTATTTT
CDR3aa: CASSLDLVTQYF

v_gene: TRBV4-1
d_gene: TRBD1
j_gene: TRBJ1-2
abundance: NA
len: 16
CDR3nt: TGCGCCAGCAGCCAAGCCGGGACAGGGGGCAACTATGGCTACACCTTC
CDR3aa: CASSQAGTGGNYGYTF

v_gene: TRBV5-6
d_gene: NA
j_gene: TRBJ2-5
abundance: NA
len: 15
CDR3nt: TGTGCCAGCACCCCGGAGGGAGAGATGAGAGAGACCCAGTACTTC
CDR3aa: CASTPEGEMRETQYF

v_gene: TRBV4-2
d_gene: NA
j_gene: TRBJ1-4
abundance: NA
len: 14
CDR3nt: TGTGCCAGCAGCCCGGGGGTGAGTTATGAAAAACTGTTTTTT
CDR3aa: CASSPGVSYEKLFF

v_gene: TRBV14
d_gene: NA
j_gene: TRBJ1-2
abundance: NA
len: 11
CDR3nt: TGTGCCAGCGGGGAGGGCTATGGCTACACCTTC
CDR3aa: CASGEGYGYTF

v_gene: TRBV9
d_gene: NA
j_gene: TRBJ2-1
abundance: NA
len: 14
CDR3nt: TGTGCCAGCAGCGTAGGCGGCGGCTACAATGAGCAGTTCTTC
CDR3aa: CASSVGGGYNEQFF

v_gene: TRBV5-2
d_gene: NA
j_gene: TRBJ2-2
abundance: NA
len: 13
CDR3nt: TGTGCCAGCAGCTATTCCACCAACGGGGAGCTGTTTTTT
CDR3aa: CASSYSTNGELFF

v_gene: TRBV11-2
d_gene: NA
j_gene: TRBJ2-1
abundance: NA
len: 16
CDR3nt: TGTGCCAGCAGCCGACCCGAGCGACTATCCTACAATGAGCAGTTCTTC
CDR3aa: CASSRPERLSYNEQFF

v_gene: TRBV13
d_gene: TRBD2
j_gene: TRBJ2-2
abundance: NA
len: 14
CDR3nt: TGTGCCAGCAGCCCATATGGGGGGGCCGGGGAGCTGTTTTTT
CDR3aa: CASSPYGGAGELFF

v_gene: TRBV27
d_gene: NA
j_gene: TRBJ2-7
abundance: NA
len: 13
CDR3nt: TGTGCCAGCAGTTTAGACTCAAACTACGAGCAGTACTTC
CDR3aa: CASSLDSNYEQYF

v_gene: TRBV27
d_gene: NA
j_gene: TRBJ2-1
abundance: NA
len: 13
CDR3nt: TGTGCCAGCAGTTCAGGGTTTGACAATGAGCAGTTCTTC
CDR3aa: CASSSGFDNEQFF

v_gene: TRBV5-6
d_gene: TRBD2
j_gene: TRBJ2-7
abundance: NA
len: 16
CDR3nt: TGTGCCAGCAGCTTGGCAGCGGGAACCAGCTCCTACGAGCAGTACTTC
CDR3aa: CASSLAAGTSSYEQYF

v_gene: TRBV28
d_gene: NA
j_gene: TRBJ2-7
abundance: NA
len: 14
CDR3nt: TGTGCCAGCACCATGCTTGGGGGCAGGTACGAGCAGTACTTC
CDR3aa: CASTMLGGRYEQYF

v_gene: TRBV19
d_gene: NA
j_gene: TRBJ2-1
abundance: NA
len: 14
CDR3nt: TGTGCCAGTAGCCCCTGGGGCTCGGGCAATGAGCAGTTCTTC
CDR3aa: CASSPWGSGNEQFF

v_gene: TRBV19
d_gene: NA
j_gene: TRBJ2-1
abundance: NA
len: 15
CDR3nt: TGTGCCAGTAGTATCGGCCAGGGGAAATACAATGAGCAGTTCTTC
CDR3aa: CASSIGQGKYNEQFF

v_gene: TRBV7-9
d_gene: NA
j_gene: TRBJ2-1
abundance: NA
len: 13
CDR3nt: TGTGCCAGCAGCCCTGGACTTACCAATGAGCAGTTCTTC
CDR3aa: CASSPGLTNEQFF

v_gene: TRBV27
d_gene: TRBD1
j_gene: TRBJ2-5
abundance: NA
len: 15
CDR3nt: TGTGCCAGCAGTGAAGCGGACAGGGCCCAAGAGACCCAGTACTTC
CDR3aa: CASSEADRAQETQYF

v_gene: TRBV9
d_gene: NA
j_gene: TRBJ1-3
abundance: NA
len: 15
CDR3nt: TGTGCCAGCAGCGTGTCCCCTTTAGCTGGAAACACCATATATTTT
CDR3aa: CASSVSPLAGNTIYF

v_gene: TRBV6-6
d_gene: TRBD1
j_gene: TRBJ1-5
abundance: NA
len: 16
CDR3nt: TGTGCCAGCAGTTATCTGGGACAGTCTATCAATCAGCCCCAGCATTTT
CDR3aa: CASSYLGQSINQPQHF

v_gene: TRBV10-2
d_gene: NA
j_gene: TRBJ2-7
abundance: few
len: 13
CDR3nt: TGCGCCAGCCGGTCATTCGGAGTCTACGAGCAGTACTTC
CDR3aa: CASRSFGVYEQYF

v_gene: TRBV19
d_gene: NA
j_gene: TRBJ1-1
abundance: few
len: 13
CDR3nt: TGTGCCAGTAGTCCGGCGGTGGGCACTGAAGCTTTCTTT
CDR3aa: CASSPAVGTEAFF

v_gene: TRBV2
d_gene: NA
j_gene: TRBJ1-6
abundance: NA
len: 14
CDR3nt: TGTGCCAGCAGCTTAGGGGAAAATAATTCACCCCTCCACTTT
CDR3aa: CASSLGENNSPLHF

v_gene: TRBV25-1
d_gene: TRBD1
j_gene: TRBJ1-1
abundance: NA
len: 12
CDR3nt: TGTGCCAGCAGCGAATACAGGGGAAGCGCTTTCTTT
CDR3aa: CASSEYRGSAFF

v_gene: TRBV7-6
d_gene: NA
j_gene: TRBJ2-7
abundance: NA
len: 12
CDR3nt: TGTGCCAGCAGCTCTATGCTGAATGAGCAGTACTTC
CDR3aa: CASSSMLNEQYF

v_gene: TRBV11-2
d_gene: TRBD2
j_gene: TRBJ2-1
abundance: NA
len: 15
CDR3nt: TGTGCCAGCAGCTTAGTACTAGCGGGAACCAATGAGCAGTTCTTC
CDR3aa: CASSLVLAGTNEQFF

v_gene: TRBV25-1
d_gene: TRBD1
j_gene: TRBJ1-1
abundance: NA
len: 16
CDR3nt: TGTGCCAGCAGTGACCGAATCGGACAGGAGAACACTGAAGCTTTCTTT
CDR3aa: CASSDRIGQENTEAFF

v_gene: TRBV30
d_gene: TRBD1
j_gene: TRBJ1-2
abundance: NA
len: 15
CDR3nt: TGTGCCTGGAGTTCCGGGACAGGGCCCAACTATGGCTACACCTTC
CDR3aa: CAWSSGTGPNYGYTF